What follows describes a single T cell receptor beta chain. With 3 bases removed from V and 3 bases from J, the gap between germline ends came to 11 bases. Germline V CDR1 and CDR2: LNHDA, SQIVND (reference sequence). This CDR3 comprises 14 residues. The data were obtained in a study of blood T cell repertoires in COVID-19. Whole-study context: Acute and convalescent COVID-19 samples came from the United States, Italy and Spain. The analysed material was cDNA or gDNA that came from T cells, B-cell-depleted T cells, or PBMCs.

In the original workflow: Nucleated cell counts were estimated from reference gene primer amplification. Sequenced by immunoSEQ multiplex PCR; TCRdb stores in-frame clones only, minus some. V and J calls and clone size are copied from that table; D and trimming were computed from the DNA. This table holds 350,000 or so clones, around 87% found once. This rearrangement joins TRBV19 to TRBJ1-1; D unclear. The sequenced sample was peripheral blood. The receptor was isolated from a young woman with COVID-19, enrolled during active disease. In DNA, the CDR3 is TGTGCCAGTAGTATTGGCCGGCGGGACACTGAAGCTTTCTTT. This sequence encodes CASSIGRRDTEAFF.